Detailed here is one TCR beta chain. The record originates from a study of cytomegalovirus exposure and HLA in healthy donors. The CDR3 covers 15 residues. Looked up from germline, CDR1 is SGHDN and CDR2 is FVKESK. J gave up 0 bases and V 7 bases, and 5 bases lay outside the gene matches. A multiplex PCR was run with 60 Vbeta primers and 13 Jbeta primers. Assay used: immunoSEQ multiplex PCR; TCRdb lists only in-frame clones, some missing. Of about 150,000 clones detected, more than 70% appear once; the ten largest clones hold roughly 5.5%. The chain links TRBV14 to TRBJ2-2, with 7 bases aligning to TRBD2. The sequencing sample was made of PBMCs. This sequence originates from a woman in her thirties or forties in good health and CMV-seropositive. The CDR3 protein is CASKLARANTGELFF. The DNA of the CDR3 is TGTGCCAGCAAACTAGCGCGCGCGAACACCGGGGAGCTGTTTTTT.